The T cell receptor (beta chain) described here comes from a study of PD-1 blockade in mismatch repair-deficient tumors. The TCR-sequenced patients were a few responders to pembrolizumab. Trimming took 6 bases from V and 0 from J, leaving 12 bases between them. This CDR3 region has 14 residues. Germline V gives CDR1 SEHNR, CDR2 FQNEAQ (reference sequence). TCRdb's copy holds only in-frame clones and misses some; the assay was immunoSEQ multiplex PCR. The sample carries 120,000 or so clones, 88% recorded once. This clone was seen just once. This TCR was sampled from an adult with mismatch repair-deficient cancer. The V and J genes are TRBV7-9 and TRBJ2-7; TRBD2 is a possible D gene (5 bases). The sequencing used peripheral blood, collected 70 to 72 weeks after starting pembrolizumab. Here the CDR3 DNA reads TGTGCCAGCAGTTTGGGAGCCAACTCCTACGAGCAGTACTTC. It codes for CASSLGANSYEQYF.